A selection of T cell receptor beta chains follows, all from one sample in a study of chemoradiotherapy in HPV16-positive cancers. The protocol was immunoSEQ multiplex PCR, while the TCRdb copy is restricted to in-frame clones and leaves out a portion. The repertoire consists of 5,800 or so clones, with roughly 92% occurring once and the leading ten covering about a fifth. Specimen: blood, collected from a patient who underwent chemoradiotherapy. The source of these receptors is a human donor with HPV-associated anogenital cancer. The CDR3 runs from the conserved cysteine through the conserved F or W.

j_call v_call cdr3_aa
TRBJ1-5 TRBV6-6 CASSSGVDSNQPQHF
TRBJ2-3 TRBV25-1 CASSEQGIPTDTQYF
TRBJ2-5 TRBV7-2 CASSSRDRAGTQYF
TRBJ2-7 TRBV6-1 CASTLDSRYEQYF
TRBJ1-5 TRBV28 CASISGSNQPQHF
TRBJ2-3 TRBV9 CASSSRSGSDDTQYF
TRBJ2-5 TRBV5-5 CASWGWGKTQYF
TRBJ2-3 TRBV19 CASRKDSWPRADTQYF
TRBJ1-1 TRBV19 CASSIVVGSHAAAFF
TRBJ2-2 TRBV5-4 CASSGVKWGENTGELFF
TRBJ2-2 TRBV13 CASSSSSGNTGELFF
TRBJ2-6 TRBV28 CASSRPGLAGDQKGGANVLTF
TRBJ2-7 TRBV4-1 CASSQVFLRASSYEQYF
TRBJ2-2 TRBV19 CASSTSGSSGELFF
TRBJ1-2 TRBV5-1 CATARRGGTDYGYTF